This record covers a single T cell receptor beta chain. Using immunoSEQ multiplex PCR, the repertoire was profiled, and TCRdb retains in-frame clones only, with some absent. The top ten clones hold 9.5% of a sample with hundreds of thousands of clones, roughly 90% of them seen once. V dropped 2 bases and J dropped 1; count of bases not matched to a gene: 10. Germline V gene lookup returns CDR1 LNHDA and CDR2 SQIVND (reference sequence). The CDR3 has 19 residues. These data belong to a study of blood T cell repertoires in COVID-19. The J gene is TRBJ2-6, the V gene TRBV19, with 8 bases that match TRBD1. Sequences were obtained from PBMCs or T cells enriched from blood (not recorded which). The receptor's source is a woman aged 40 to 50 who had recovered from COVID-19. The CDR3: CASSIWGDRLQSGANVLTF. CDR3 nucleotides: TGTGCCAGTAGTATATGGGGGGACAGGCTACAATCTGGGGCCAACGTCCTGACTTTC. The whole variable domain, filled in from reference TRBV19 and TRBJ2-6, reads DGGITQSPKYLFRKEGQNVTLSCEQNLNHDAMYWYRQDPGQGLRLIYYSQIVNDFQKGDIAEGYSVSREKKESFPLTVTSAQKNPTAFYLCASSIWGDRLQSGANVLTFGAGSRLTVL.